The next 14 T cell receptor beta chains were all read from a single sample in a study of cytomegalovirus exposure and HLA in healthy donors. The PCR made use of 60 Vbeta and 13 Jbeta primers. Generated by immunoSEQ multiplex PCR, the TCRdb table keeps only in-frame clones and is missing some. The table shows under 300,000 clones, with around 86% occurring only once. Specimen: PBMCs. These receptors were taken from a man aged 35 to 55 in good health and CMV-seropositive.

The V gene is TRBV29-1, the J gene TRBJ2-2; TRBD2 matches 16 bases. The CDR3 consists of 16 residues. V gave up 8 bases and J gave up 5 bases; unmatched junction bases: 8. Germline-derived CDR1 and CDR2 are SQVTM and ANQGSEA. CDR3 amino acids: CSFSGLAGGQTGELFF. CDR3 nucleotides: TGCAGCTTTTCGGGACTAGCGGGAGGGCAAACCGGGGAGCTGTTTTTT.

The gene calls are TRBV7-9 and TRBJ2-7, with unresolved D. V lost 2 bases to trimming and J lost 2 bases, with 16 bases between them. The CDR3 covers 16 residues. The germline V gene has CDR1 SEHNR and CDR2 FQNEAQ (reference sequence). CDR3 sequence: CASSLTGATSAYEQYF. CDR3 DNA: TGTGCCAGCAGCTTAACCGGAGCGACGTCGGCCTACGAGCAGTACTTC.

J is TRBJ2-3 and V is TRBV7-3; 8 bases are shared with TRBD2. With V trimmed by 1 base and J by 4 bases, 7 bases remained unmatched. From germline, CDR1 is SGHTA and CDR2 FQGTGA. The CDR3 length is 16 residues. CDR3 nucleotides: TGTGCCAGCAGCTTAAAGTCCCGGGAGGGCCCAGATACGCAGTATTTT. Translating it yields CASSLKSREGPDTQYF.

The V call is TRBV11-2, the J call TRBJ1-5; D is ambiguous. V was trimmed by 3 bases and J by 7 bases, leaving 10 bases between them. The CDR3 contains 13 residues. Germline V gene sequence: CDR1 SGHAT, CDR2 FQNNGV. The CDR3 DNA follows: TGTGCCAGCAGCTTGATGACAAACCAGCCCCAGCATTTT. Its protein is CASSLMTNQPQHF.

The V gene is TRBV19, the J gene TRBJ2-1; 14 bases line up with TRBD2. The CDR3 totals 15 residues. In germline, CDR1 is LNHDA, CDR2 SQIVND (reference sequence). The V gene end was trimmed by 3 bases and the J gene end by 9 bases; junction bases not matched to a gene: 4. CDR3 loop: CASSIGLAGGVEQFF. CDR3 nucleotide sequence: TGTGCCAGTAGTATTGGACTAGCGGGAGGTGTTGAGCAGTTCTTC.

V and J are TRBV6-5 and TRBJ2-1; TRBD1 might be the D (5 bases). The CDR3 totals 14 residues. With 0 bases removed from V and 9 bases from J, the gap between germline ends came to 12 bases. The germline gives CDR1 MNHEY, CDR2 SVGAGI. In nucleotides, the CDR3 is TGTGCCAGCAGTTACTCGGGCAGGGTGGGTGAGCAGTTCTTC. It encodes CASSYSGRVGEQFF.

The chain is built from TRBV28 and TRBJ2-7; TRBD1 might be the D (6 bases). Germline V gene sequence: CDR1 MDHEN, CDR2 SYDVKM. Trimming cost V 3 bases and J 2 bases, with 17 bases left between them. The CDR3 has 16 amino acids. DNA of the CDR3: TGTGCCAGCAGTTTCCAGACGGACAGCCACCCCTACGAGCAGTACTTC. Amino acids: CASSFQTDSHPYEQYF.

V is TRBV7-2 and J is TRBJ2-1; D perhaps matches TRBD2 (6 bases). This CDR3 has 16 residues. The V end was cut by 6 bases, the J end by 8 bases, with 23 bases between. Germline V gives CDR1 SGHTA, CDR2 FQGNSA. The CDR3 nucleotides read TGTGCCAGCAGTTTCCCCGGGACTGCTACGATCGATGAGCAGTTCTTC. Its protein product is CASSFPGTATIDEQFF.

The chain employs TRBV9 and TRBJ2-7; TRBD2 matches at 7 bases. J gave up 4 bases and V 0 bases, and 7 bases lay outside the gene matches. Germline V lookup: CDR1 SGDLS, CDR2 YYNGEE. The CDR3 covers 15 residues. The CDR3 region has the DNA TGTGCCAGCAGCGTAGTGGCGGGAGAAGGATACGAGCAGTACTTC. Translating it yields CASSVVAGEGYEQYF.

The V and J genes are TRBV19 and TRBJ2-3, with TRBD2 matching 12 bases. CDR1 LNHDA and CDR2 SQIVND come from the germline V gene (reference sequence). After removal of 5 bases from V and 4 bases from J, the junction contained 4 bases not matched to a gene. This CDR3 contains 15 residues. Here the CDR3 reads CASSVTSGRPDTQYF. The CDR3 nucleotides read TGTGCCAGTAGTGTGACTAGCGGGAGACCAGATACGCAGTATTTT.

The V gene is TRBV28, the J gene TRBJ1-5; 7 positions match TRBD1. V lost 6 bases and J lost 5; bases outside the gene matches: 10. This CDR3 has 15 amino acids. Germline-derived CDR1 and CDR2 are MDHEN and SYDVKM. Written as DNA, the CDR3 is TGTGCCAGCAGCCCGACAGGGACCTGGGATCAGCCCCAGCATTTT. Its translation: CASSPTGTWDQPQHF.

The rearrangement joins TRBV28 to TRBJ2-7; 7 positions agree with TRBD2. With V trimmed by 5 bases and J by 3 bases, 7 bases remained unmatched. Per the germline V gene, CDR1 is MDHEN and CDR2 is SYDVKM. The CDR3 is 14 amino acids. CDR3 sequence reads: CASSPRPSGYEQYF. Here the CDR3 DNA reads TGTGCCAGCAGTCCCAGGCCTAGCGGCTACGAGCAGTACTTC.

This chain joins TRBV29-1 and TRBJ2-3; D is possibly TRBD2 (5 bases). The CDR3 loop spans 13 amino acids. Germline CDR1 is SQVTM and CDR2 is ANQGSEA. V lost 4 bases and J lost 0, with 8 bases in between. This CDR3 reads CSVGAASTDTQYF. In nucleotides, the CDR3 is TGCAGCGTTGGAGCGGCCAGCACAGATACGCAGTATTTT.

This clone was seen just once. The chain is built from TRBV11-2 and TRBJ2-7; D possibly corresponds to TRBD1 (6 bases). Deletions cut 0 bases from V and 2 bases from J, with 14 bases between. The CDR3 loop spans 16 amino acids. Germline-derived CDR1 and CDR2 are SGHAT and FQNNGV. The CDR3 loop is CASSLEGSGGTYEQYF. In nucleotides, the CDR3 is TGTGCCAGCAGCTTAGAAGGTAGTGGGGGCACCTACGAGCAGTACTTC.